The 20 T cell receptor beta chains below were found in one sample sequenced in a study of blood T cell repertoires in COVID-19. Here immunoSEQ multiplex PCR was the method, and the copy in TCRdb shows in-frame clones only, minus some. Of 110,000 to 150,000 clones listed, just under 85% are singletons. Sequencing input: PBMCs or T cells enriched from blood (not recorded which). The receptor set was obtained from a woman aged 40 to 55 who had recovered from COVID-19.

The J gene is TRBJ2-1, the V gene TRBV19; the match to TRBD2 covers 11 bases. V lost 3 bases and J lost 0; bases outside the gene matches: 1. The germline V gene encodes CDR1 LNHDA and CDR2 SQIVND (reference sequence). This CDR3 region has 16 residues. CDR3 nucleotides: TGTGCCAGTAGTATGACTAGCGGGAACTCCTACAATGAGCAGTTCTTC. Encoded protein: CASSMTSGNSYNEQFF.

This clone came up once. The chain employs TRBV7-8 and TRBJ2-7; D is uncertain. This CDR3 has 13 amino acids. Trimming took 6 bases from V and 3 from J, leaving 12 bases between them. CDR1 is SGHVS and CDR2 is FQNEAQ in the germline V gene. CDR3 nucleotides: TGTGCCAGCAGTCCGGGTATCAACTACGAGCAGTACTTC. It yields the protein CASSPGINYEQYF.

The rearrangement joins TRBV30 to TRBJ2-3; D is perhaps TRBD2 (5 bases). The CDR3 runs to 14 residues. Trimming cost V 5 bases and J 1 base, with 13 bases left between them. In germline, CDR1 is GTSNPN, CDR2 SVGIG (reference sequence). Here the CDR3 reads CAWVDLRGTDTQYF. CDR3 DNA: TGTGCCTGGGTTGACCTGAGGGGCACAGATACGCAGTATTTT.

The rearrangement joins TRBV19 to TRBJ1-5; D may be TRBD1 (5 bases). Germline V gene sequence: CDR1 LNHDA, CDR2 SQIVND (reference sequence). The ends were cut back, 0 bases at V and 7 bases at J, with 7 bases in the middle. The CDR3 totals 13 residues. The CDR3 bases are TGTGCCAGTAGTATAGAAAGGGGCCAGCCCCAGCATTTT. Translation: CASSIERGQPQHF.

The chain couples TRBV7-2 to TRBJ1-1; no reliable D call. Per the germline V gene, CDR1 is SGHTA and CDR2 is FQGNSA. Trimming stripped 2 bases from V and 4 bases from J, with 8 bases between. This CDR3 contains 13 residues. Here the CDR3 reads CASSLYAGTEAFF. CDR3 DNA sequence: TGTGCCAGCAGCTTATATGCAGGCACTGAAGCTTTCTTT.

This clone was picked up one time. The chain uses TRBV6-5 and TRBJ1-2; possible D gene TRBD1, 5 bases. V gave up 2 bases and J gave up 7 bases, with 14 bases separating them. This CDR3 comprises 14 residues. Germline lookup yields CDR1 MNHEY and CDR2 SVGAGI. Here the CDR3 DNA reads TGTGCCAGCAGTTACGCTCCGGGGGTTCTTGGCTACACCTTC. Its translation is CASSYAPGVLGYTF.

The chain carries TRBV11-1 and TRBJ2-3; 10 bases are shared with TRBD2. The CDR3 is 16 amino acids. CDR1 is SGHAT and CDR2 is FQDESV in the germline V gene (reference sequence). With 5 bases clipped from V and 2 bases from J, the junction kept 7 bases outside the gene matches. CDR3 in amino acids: CASSHPAGGATDTQYF. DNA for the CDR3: TGTGCCAGCAGCCACCCAGCGGGGGGGGCCACAGATACGCAGTATTTT.

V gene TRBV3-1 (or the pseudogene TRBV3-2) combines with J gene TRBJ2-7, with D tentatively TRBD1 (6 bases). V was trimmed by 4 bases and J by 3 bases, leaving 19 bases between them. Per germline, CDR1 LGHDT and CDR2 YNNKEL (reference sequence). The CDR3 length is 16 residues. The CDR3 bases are TGTGCCAGCAGCCCCGAGGCGACAGGAAGCTACTACGAGCAGTACTTC. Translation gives CASSPEATGSYYEQYF.

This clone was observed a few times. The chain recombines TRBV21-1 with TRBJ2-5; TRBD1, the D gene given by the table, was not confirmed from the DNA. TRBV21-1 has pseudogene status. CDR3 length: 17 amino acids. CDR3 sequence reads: CASSDRPDGALQGTQYF. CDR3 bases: TGTGCCAGCAGCGATCGGCCTGACGGAGCGTTGCAGGGGACCCAGTACTTC.

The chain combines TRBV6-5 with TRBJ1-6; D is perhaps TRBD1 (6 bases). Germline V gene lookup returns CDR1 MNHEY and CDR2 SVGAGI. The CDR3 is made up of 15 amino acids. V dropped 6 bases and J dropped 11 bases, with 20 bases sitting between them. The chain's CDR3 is CASSHGEQGVTPLHF. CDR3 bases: TGTGCCAGCAGCCACGGGGAACAGGGAGTTACACCCCTCCACTTT.

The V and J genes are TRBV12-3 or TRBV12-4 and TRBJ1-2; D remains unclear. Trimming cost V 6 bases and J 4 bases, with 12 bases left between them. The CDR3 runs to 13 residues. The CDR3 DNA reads TGTGCCAGCAGCCCTGGGAGGCCCTATGGCTACACCTTC. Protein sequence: CASSPGRPYGYTF.

CDR3 nucleotides: TGTGCCAGCAGGACAGGGGAGGGAAAACTGTTTTTT. This encodes CASRTGEGKLFF. The chain couples TRBV7-8 to TRBJ1-4, with 8 bases identical to TRBD1. With V trimmed by 6 bases and J by 10 bases, 4 bases remained unmatched. The CDR3 extends over 12 amino acids. Germline lookup yields CDR1 SGHVS and CDR2 FQNEAQ. The full variable domain, completed using reference TRBV7-8 and TRBJ1-4, is GAGVSQSPRYKVAKRGQDVALRCDPISGHVSLFWYQQALGQGPEFLTYFQNEAQLDKSGLPSDRFFAERPEGSVSTLKIQRTQQEDSAVYLCASRTGEGKLFFGSGTQLSVL.

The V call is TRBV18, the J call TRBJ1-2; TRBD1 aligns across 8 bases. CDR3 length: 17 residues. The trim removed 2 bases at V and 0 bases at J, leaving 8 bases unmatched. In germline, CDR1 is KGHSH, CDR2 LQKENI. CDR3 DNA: TGTGCCAGCTCACCATTCGGGACAGGCACCTCTAACTATGGCTACACCTTC. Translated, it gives CASSPFGTGTSNYGYTF.

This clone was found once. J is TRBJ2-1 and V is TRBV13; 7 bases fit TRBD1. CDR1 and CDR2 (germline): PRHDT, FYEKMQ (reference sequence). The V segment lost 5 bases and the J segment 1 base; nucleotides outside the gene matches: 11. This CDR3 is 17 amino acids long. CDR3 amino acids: CASSLLGGYPSYNEQFF. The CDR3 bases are TGTGCCAGCAGCCTTCTAGGGGGCTACCCATCCTACAATGAGCAGTTCTTC.

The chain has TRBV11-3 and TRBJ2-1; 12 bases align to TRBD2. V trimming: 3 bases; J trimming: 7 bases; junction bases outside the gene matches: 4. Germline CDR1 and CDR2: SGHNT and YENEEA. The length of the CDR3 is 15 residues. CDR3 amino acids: CASSFTSGRMNEQFF. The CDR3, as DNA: TGTGCCAGCAGCTTTACTAGCGGGAGGATGAATGAGCAGTTCTTC. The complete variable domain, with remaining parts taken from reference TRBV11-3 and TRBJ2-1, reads EAGVVQSPRYKIIEKKQPVAFWCNPISGHNTLYWYLQNLGQGPELLIRYENEEAVDDSQLPKDRFSAERLKGVDSTLKIQPAELGDSAVYLCASSFTSGRMNEQFFGPGTRLTVL.

The CDR3 loop is CAGQLTGLDQPQHF. The CDR3 nucleotides read TGTGCCGGTCAACTGACAGGGCTGGATCAGCCCCAGCATTTT. This chain uses TRBV30 with TRBJ1-5; 7 positions match TRBD1. This CDR3 has 14 residues. V shed 8 bases, J shed 5 bases, and the junction held 12 bases outside the gene matches. Per germline, CDR1 GTSNPN and CDR2 SVGIG (reference sequence).

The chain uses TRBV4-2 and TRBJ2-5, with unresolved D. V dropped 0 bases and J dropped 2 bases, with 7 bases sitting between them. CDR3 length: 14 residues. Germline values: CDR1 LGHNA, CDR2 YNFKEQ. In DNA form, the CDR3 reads TGTGCCAGCAGCCAAGAACTGAAACAAGAGACCCAGTACTTC. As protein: CASSQELKQETQYF.

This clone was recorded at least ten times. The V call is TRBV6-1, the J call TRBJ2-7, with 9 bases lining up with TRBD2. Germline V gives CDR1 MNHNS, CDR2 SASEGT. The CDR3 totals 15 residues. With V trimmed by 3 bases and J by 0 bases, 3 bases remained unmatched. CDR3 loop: CASSDPGLASYEQYF. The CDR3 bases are TGTGCCAGCAGTGATCCGGGACTAGCCTCCTACGAGCAGTACTTC.

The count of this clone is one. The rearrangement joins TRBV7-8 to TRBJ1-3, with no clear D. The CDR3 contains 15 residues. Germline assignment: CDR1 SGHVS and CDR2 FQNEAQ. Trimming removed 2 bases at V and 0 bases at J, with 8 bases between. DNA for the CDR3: TGTGCCAGCAGCTTACGAGGTGGCTCTGGAAACACCATATATTTT. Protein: CASSLRGGSGNTIYF.

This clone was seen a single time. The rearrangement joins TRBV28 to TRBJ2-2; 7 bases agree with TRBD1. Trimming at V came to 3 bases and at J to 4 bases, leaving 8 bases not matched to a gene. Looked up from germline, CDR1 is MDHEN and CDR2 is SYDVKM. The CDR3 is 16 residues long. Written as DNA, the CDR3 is TGTGCCAGCAGTTTCTTGGACAGGTCCCCCACCGGGGAGCTGTTTTTT. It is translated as CASSFLDRSPTGELFF.